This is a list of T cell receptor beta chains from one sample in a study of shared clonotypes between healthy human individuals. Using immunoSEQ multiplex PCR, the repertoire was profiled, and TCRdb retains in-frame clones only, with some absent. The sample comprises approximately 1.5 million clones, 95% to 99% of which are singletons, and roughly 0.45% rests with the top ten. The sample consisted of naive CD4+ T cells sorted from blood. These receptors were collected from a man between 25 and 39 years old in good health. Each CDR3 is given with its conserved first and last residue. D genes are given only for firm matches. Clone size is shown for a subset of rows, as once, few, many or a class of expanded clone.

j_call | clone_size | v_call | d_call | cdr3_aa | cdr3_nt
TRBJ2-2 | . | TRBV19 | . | CASSSDAGELFF | TGTGCCAGTAGTTCGGACGCCGGGGAGCTGTTTTTT
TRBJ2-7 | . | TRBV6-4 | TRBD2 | CASHPPTSSYEQYF | TGTGCCAGCCACCCTCCGACTAGCTCGTACGAGCAGTACTTC
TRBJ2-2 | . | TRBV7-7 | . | CASSPGGELFF | TGTGCCAGCAGCCCCGGCGGGGAGCTGTTTTTT
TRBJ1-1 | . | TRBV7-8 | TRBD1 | CASSSTGVMTEAFF | TGTGCCAGCAGCTCTACAGGGGTTATGACTGAAGCTTTCTTT
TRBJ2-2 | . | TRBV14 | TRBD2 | CASSRIRASGIFANTGELFF | TGTGCCAGCAGCCGAATTAGGGCTAGCGGGATTTTCGCGAACACCGGGGAGCTGTTTTTT
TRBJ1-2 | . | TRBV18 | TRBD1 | CASSPRGQGNYGYTF | TGTGCCAGCTCACCAAGGGGACAGGGGAACTATGGCTACACCTTC
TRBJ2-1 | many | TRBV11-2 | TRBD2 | CASSFWGGSLDEQFF | TGTGCCAGCAGCTTCTGGGGCGGGAGTTTGGATGAGCAGTTCTTC
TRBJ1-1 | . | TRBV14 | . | CASSRRGSEAFF | TGTGCCAGCAGTCGGCGGGGTTCTGAAGCTTTCTTT
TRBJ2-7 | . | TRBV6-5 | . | CASSYNYEQYF | TGTGCCAGCAGTTACAACTACGAGCAGTACTTC
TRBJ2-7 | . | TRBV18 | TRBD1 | CASSSRQGLDEQYF | TGTGCCAGCTCATCCCGACAGGGGTTAGACGAGCAGTACTTC
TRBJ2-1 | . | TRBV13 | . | CASSLLELRYNEQFF | TGTGCCAGCAGCTTACTAGAGCTCCGCTACAATGAGCAGTTCTTC
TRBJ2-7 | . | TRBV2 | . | CAGGGGYEQYF | TGTGCCGGAGGAGGGGGCTACGAGCAGTACTTC
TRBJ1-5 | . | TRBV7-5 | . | CASSNPEGGQPQHF | TGTGCCAGCAGTAACCCGGAGGGCGGGCAGCCCCAGCATTTT
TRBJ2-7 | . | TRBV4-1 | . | CASSRAGLEQYF | TGCGCCAGCAGCCGGGCGGGACTCGAGCAGTACTTC
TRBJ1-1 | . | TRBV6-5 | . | CASTLDRYTEAFF | TGTGCCAGCACTCTAGACCGTTACACTGAAGCTTTCTTT
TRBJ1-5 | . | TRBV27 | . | CASSVRSASNQPQHF | TGTGCCAGCAGTGTCCGGTCCGCTAGCAATCAGCCCCAGCATTTT
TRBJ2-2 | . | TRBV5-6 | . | CASSFGQNTGELFF | TGTGCCAGCAGCTTCGGACAGAACACCGGGGAGCTGTTTTTT
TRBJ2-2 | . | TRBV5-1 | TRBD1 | CASSLDGQGFGDTGELFF | TGCGCCAGCAGCTTGGATGGACAGGGTTTCGGGGACACCGGGGAGCTGTTTTTT
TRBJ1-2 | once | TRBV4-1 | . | CASSQDDRLYGYTF | TGCGCCAGCAGCCAGGACGACAGGCTCTATGGCTACACCTTC
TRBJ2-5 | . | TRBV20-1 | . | CSRHFQETQYF | TGCAGTCGACACTTCCAAGAGACCCAGTACTTC
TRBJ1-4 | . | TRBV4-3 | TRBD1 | CASSQDRGMGKLFF | TGCGCCAGCAGCCAAGACAGGGGGATGGGAAAACTGTTTTTT
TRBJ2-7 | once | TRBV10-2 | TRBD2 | CASRSQRDYEQYF | TGCGCCAGCAGGTCCCAGCGGGACTACGAGCAGTACTTC
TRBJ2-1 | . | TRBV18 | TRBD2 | CASSPPREKPYNEQFF | TGTGCCAGCTCACCACCGCGGGAGAAACCCTACAATGAGCAGTTCTTC
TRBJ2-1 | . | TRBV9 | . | CASSRTTGNNEQFF | TGTGCCAGCAGTCGAACGACAGGCAACAATGAGCAGTTCTTC
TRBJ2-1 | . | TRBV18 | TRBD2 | CASSPPLGLAGLNEQFF | TGTGCCAGCTCACCACCGTTGGGACTAGCGGGACTGAATGAGCAGTTCTTC
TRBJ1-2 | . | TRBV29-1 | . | CSVARSNYGYTF | TGCAGCGTTGCCCGCAGCAACTATGGCTACACCTTC
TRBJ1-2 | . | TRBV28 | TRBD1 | CASSQPRGLNYGYTF | TGTGCCAGCAGTCAACCCAGGGGGCTAAACTATGGCTACACCTTC
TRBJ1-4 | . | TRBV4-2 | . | CASSPAAGEANEKLFF | TGTGCCAGCAGCCCCGCCGCCGGGGAAGCTAATGAAAAACTGTTTTTT
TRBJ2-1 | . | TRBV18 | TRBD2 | CASSLLAGIYNEQFF | TGTGCCAGCTCATTACTAGCGGGAATCTACAATGAGCAGTTCTTC
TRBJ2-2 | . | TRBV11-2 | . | CASSLGPGVGELFF | TGTGCCAGCAGCTTAGGCCCGGGAGTGGGGGAGCTGTTTTTT
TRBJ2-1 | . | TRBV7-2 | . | CASSPPGNEQFF | TGTGCCAGCAGTCCACCAGGCAATGAGCAGTTCTTC
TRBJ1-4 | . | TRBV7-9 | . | CASSLGGNDEKLFF | TGTGCCAGCAGCTTAGGGGGGAACGATGAAAAACTGTTTTTT
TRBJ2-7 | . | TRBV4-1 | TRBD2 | CASSQAWAGGGEQYF | TGCGCCAGCAGCCAAGCGTGGGCGGGAGGTGGCGAGCAGTACTTC
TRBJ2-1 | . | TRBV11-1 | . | CASSLFEYNEQFF | TGTGCCAGCAGCTTATTTGAGTACAATGAGCAGTTCTTC
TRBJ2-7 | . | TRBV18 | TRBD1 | CASSPWAGQAYEQYF | TGTGCCAGCTCACCATGGGCGGGACAGGCCTACGAGCAGTACTTC
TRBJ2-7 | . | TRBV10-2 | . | CASSRDLNRVEQYF | TGCGCCAGCAGCAGGGATCTTAACAGGGTCGAGCAGTACTTC
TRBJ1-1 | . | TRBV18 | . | CASSPKGDEAFF | TGTGCCAGCTCACCAAAAGGGGATGAAGCTTTCTTT